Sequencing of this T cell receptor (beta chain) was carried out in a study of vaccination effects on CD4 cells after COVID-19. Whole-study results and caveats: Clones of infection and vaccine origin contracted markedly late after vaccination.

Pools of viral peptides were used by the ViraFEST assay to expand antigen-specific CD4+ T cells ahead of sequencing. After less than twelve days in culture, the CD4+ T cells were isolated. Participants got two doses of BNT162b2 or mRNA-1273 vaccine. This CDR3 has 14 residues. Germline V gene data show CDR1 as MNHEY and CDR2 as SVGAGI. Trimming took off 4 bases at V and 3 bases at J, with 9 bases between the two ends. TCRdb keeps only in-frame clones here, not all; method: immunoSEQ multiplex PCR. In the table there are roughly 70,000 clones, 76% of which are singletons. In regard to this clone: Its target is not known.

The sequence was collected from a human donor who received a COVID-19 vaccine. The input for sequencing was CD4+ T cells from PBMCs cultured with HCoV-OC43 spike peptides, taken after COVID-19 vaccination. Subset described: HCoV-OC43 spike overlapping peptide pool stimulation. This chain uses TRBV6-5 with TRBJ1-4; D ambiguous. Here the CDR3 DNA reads TGTGCCAGCAGTTTCTGGGCGGCTAATGAAAAACTGTTTTTT. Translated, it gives CASSFWAANEKLFF.